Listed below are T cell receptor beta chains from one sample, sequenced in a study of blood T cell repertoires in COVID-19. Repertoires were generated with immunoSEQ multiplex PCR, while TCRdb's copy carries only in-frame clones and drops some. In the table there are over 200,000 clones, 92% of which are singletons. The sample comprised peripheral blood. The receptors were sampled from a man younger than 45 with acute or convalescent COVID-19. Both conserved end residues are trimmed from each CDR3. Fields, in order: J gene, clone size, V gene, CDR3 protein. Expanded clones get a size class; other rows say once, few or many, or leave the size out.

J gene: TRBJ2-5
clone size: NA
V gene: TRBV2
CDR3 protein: ASREGMMAETQY

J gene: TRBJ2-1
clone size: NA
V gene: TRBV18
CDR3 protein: ASSRLTTSGRDNEQF

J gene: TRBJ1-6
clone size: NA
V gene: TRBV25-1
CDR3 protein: ASSDPGQENSPLH

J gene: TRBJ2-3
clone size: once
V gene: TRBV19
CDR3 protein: ASSIRETDTQY

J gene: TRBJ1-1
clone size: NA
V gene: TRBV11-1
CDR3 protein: ASSSKRGQGHTEAF

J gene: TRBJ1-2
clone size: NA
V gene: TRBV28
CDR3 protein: ASSLPQGLGYT

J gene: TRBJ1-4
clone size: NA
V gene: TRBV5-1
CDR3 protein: ASSLGSLALDAKLF

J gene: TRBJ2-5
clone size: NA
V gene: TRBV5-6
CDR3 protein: ASSSSGVLGATQY

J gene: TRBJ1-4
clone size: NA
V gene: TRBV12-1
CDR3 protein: ASSSRGQGRPSPTNEKLF

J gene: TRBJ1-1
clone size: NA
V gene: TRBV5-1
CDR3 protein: ASSSGTGWDTEAF

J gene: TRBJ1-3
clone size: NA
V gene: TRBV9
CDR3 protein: ASSAKQGSSGNTIY

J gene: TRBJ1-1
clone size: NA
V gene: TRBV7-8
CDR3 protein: ASSLLRAEAF

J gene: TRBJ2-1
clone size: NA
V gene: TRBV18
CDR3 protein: ASSPRQGENNEQF

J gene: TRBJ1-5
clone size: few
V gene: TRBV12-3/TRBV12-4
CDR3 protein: ASSGQYNQPQH

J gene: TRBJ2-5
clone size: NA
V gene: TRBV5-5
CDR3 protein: ASSLNRVEQTQY

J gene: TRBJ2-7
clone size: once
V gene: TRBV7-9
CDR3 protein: ASSFGLYGEQY

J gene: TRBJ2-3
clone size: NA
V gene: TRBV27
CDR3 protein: ASSPGLGYTDTQY

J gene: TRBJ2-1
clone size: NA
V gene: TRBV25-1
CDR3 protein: ASSVRTSGYEQF

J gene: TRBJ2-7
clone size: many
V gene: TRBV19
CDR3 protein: ASSIVGGGYEQY

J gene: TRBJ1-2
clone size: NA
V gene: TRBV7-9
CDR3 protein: ASSLGDRAGWRYT

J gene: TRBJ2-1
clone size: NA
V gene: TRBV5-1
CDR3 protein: ASSLEGGGTYNEQF

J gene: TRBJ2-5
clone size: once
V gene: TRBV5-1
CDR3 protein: ASSSRGGGETQY

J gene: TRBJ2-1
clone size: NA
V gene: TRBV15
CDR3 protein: ATSARTSGRGNEQF

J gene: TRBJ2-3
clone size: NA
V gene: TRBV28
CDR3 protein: ASSRTSGGTDTQY

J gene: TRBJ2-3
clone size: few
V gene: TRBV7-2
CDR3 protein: ASSRAGDTQY

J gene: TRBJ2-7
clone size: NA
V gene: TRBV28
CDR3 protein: ASTLTGLYEQY